This TCR beta chain was documented in a study of OX40 agonist ivuxolimab in advanced cancers. The wider study: Every 2 weeks, patients received ivuxolimab intravenously, dosed at 0.01 to 10 mg/kg. Study-wide findings and caveats: A proportion of nonresponders additionally exhibited low normalized T-cell clonal expansion. Among T cells, CD8+ cells averaged more expanded clones than CD4+ cells.

The CDR3 contains 12 residues. Germline lookup yields CDR1 LNHNV and CDR2 YYDKDF (reference sequence). V gave up 5 bases and J gave up 4 bases, with 6 bases separating them. Only in-frame clones appear in the TCRdb table, and some are missing; sequencing was by immunoSEQ multiplex PCR. The profile shows around 69,000 clones, 85% of them singletons. This clone was seen once. The target antigen is unknown. The J gene is TRBJ1-5, the V gene TRBV15; D is possibly TRBD1 (5 bases). This clonotype originated in an adult with an advanced solid tumor such as melanoma, head and neck, liver or kidney cancer. Source: CD4+ or CD8+ T cells sorted from blood, taken in a trial of the OX40 agonist ivuxolimab. CDR3 region: CATSGGNQPQHF. CDR3 nucleotides: TGTGCCACCAGCGGGGGGAATCAGCCCCAGCATTTT.